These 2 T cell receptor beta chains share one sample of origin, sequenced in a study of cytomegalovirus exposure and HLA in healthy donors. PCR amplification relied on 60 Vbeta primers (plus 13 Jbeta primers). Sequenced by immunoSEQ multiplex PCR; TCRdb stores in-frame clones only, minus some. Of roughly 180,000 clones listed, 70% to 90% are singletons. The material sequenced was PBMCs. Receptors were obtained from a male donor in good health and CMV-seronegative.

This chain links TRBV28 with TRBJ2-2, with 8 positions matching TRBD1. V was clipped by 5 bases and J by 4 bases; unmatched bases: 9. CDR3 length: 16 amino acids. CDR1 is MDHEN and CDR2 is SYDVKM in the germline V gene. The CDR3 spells CASSRLDRGSTGELFF. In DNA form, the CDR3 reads TGTGCCAGCAGTCGACTAGACAGGGGAAGCACCGGGGAGCTGTTTTTT.

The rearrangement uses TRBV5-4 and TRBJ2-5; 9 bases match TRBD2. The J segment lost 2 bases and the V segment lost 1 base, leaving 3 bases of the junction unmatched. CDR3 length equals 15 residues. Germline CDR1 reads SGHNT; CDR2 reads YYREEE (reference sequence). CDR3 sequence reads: CASSLSSGGQETQYF. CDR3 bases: TGTGCCAGCAGCTTGAGTAGCGGGGGACAAGAGACCCAGTACTTC.